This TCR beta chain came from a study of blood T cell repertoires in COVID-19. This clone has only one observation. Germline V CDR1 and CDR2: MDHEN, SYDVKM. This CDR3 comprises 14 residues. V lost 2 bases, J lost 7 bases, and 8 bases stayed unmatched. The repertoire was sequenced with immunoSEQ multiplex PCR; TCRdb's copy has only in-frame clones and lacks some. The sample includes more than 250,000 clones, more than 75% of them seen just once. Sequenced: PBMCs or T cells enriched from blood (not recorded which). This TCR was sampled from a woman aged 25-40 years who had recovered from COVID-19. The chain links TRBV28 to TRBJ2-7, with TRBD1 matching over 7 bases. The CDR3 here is CASSLTDRAGEQYF. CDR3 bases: TGTGCCAGCAGTTTAACAGACAGGGCTGGGGAGCAGTACTTC.